This T cell receptor (beta chain) was recorded in a study of T cells in Graves' hyperthyroidism and ophthalmopathy. It was RNA transcripts that yielded the amplified TCR beta CDR3 regions. Primed by the HTBI set, a first-round RT-PCR was run on the TCR CDR3. Using its own MiXCR run on the multiplex PCR reads, TCRdb lists one record per CDR3 protein. The repertoire consists of 600,000 to 850,000 distinct CDR3 sequences, with about 17% occurring once and the leading ten covering approximately 16%. This clonotype appeared a few times. Germline CDR1 and CDR2: SQVTM and ANQGSEA. This CDR3 comprises 13 residues. V lost 6 bases to trimming and J lost 4 bases, with 15 bases between them. Exclusion followed for patients with uncontrolled infection, other autoimmune disease, pregnancy or lactation. Diagnosis relied on clinical symptoms, serum thyroxine and TRAb, thyroid ultrasound and orbital computed tomography. From more than 9.5 ml of fresh peripheral blood, PBMCs were isolated.

Sequenced sample: blood. This TCR derives from a woman aged 45 to 65 with Graves' hyperthyroidism that later progressed to Graves' ophthalmopathy. The chain combines TRBV29-1 with TRBJ2-5; D ambiguous. The CDR3 is CSVTLEPSETQYF. The CDR3 nucleotides read TGCAGCGTAACCCTTGAGCCATCAGAGACCCAGTACTTC.